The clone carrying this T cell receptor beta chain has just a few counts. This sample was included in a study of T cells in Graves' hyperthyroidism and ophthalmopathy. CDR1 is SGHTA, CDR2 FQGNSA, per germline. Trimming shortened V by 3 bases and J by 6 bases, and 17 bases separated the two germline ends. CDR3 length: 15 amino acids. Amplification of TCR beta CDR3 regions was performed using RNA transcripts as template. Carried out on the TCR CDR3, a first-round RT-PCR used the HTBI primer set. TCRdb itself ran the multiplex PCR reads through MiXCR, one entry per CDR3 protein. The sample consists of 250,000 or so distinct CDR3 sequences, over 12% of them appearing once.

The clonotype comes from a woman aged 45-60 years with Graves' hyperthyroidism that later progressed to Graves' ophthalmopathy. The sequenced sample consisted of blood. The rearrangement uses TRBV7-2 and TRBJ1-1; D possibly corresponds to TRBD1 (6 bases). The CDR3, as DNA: TGTGCCAGCAGCTTTGCCCTTCACAGGGCCCCTGAAGCTTTCTTT. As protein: CASSFALHRAPEAFF. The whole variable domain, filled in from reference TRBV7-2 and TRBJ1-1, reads GAGVSQSPSNKVTEKGKDVELRCDPISGHTALYWYRQSLGQGLEFLIYFQGNSAPDKSGLPSDRFSAERTGGSVSTLTIQRTQQEDSAVYLCASSFALHRAPEAFFGQGTRLTVV.